Below, 15 T cell receptor beta chains from the same sample are listed, as sequenced in a study of blood T cell repertoires in COVID-19 (dated by TCRdb to the early 2020s). Receptor libraries were prepared by the immunoSEQ multiplex PCR assay. TCRdb took this table from immuneACCESS and kept in-frame rearrangements with V and J called. Such tables lack part of the clones; where checked against another copy, unresolved V genes explain under half of the gap, and the rest is unexplained. The sample has some 160,000 clones on record, more than 80% of them singletons. The ten largest clones add up to approximately 2.8% of the sample. Material: peripheral blood. The receptors stem from a man aged 55 to 70 with acute or convalescent COVID-19.

The CDR3 DNA reads TGTGCCAGCAGCTCACGGGGAGATCAGCCCCAGCATTTT. Its protein is CASSSRGDQPQHF. J is TRBJ1-5 and V is TRBV5-5, with no clear D. V lost 3 bases to trimming and J lost 5 bases, with 9 bases between them. In germline, CDR1 is SGHKS, CDR2 YYEKEE (reference sequence). The CDR3 has 13 amino acids.

The J gene is TRBJ1-2, the V gene TRBV5-4, with TRBD1 matching over 12 bases. Per germline, CDR1 SGHNT and CDR2 YYREEE (reference sequence). The J segment lost 4 bases and the V segment lost 4 bases, leaving 11 bases of the junction unmatched. The CDR3 totals 17 residues. This CDR3 is CASSPRDRGPLLYGYTF. In DNA, the CDR3 is TGTGCCAGCAGCCCCCGGGACAGGGGGCCGCTTCTCTATGGCTACACCTTC.

This chain links TRBV27 with TRBJ2-2; a possible D gene is TRBD1 (6 bases). Trimming took off 6 bases at V and 1 base at J, with 12 bases between the two ends. CDR3 length: 15 amino acids. Germline values: CDR1 MNHEY, CDR2 SMNVEV (reference sequence). CDR3 sequence: CASRAETGNTGELFF. The DNA of the CDR3 is TGTGCCAGCAGGGCGGAGACAGGGAACACCGGGGAGCTGTTTTTT.

This sequence joins TRBV4-3 and TRBJ2-7; 9 bases are a match to TRBD2. The CDR3 is made up of 14 amino acids. Trimming cost V 7 bases and J 4 bases; bases outside gene matches: 8. Per the germline V gene, CDR1 is LGHNA and CDR2 is YSLEER. The CDR3 nucleotides read TGCGCCAGCAACCCAGGACTAGCGAATTACGAGCAGTACTTC. This encodes CASNPGLANYEQYF.

This clone was detected only once. CDR3 coding DNA: TGTGCCAGCAGCCAATATACAGGGATGTCGTTCAATGAAAAACTGTTTTTT. It specifies CASSQYTGMSFNEKLFF. The chain joins TRBV14 to TRBJ1-4; tentative D call: TRBD1 (6 bases). Between the trimmed V and J ends, which lost 2 bases and 5 bases, there was a span of 18 bases. CDR3 size: 17 residues. In germline, CDR1 is SGHDN, CDR2 FVKESK.

In regard to this clone: The junction shows a germline mismatch at one end, possibly a read error. The chain links TRBV6-1 to TRBJ2-7; 9 nucleotides align to TRBD1. CDR1 MNHNS and CDR2 SASEGT come from the germline V gene. This CDR3 is 12 amino acids long. The CDR3 protein is CASSEGTGRQYF. The DNA of the CDR3 is TGTGCCAGCAGCGAAGGGACAGGGCGACAGTACTTC.

This clone occurred once. This chain links TRBV7-9 with TRBJ2-1; TRBD2 matches at 9 bases. There are 15 residues in the CDR3. The junction had 10 bases not matched to a gene; V was cut back by 1 base and J by 12 bases. The germline V gene has CDR1 SEHNR and CDR2 FQNEAQ (reference sequence). The CDR3 reads CASSLEASGALGQFF. In DNA form, the CDR3 reads TGTGCCAGCAGCTTAGAGGCTAGCGGGGCCCTCGGGCAGTTCTTC.

The J gene is TRBJ2-5, the V gene TRBV19; 7 positions match TRBD1. The V gene's germline CDR1 is LNHDA and CDR2 SQIVND (reference sequence). The CDR3 consists of 13 residues. The trim removed 6 bases at V and 3 bases at J, leaving 4 bases unmatched. The CDR3 region is CASRTGWEETQYF. The CDR3 DNA follows: TGTGCCAGTAGGACAGGGTGGGAAGAGACCCAGTACTTC.

The chain links TRBV28 to TRBJ1-2; D perhaps matches TRBD1 (5 bases). The V end lost 1 base, the J end lost 1 base, and 7 bases lay between the germline ends. Germline-derived CDR1 and CDR2 are MDHEN and SYDVKM. This CDR3 comprises 14 residues. CDR3 region: CASSLSTVNYGYTF. The CDR3 DNA sequence: TGTGCCAGCAGTTTATCGACAGTTAACTATGGCTACACCTTC.

To note about this clone: Its ends do not fully match the called genes, so a read error is possible. DNA for the CDR3: TGTGCCAGCAGATTAGGCCCTGGCAGTTACAATGAGCAGTTCTTC. Translating gives CASRLGPGSYNEQFF. The V gene is TRBV7-9, the J gene TRBJ2-1; D gene ambiguous. CDR1 and CDR2 (germline): SEHNR, FQNEAQ (reference sequence). The CDR3 is 15 residues long. The full variable domain, rest sourced from reference TRBV7-9 and TRBJ2-1, is DTGVSQNPRHKITKRGQNVTFRCDPISEHNRLYWYRQTLGQGPEFLTYFQNEAQLEKSRLLSDRFSAERPKGSFSTLEIQRTEQGDSAMYLCASRLGPGSYNEQFFGPGTRLTVL.

This clone has a single count. This chain connects TRBV21-1 to TRBJ1-5; TRBD1 was called by the table and not checked on the DNA. TRBV21-1 is termed a pseudogene. This CDR3 contains 16 residues. DNA of the CDR3: TGTGCCAGCAGCAAGGACCGGGCCTCAGGGTATCAGCCCCAGCATTTT. As protein: CASSKDRASGYQPQHF.

This clone was seen more than once but under ten times. V gene TRBV5-1 combines with J gene TRBJ1-1; 9 bases fit TRBD1. The CDR3 loop spans 14 amino acids. Germline V CDR1 and CDR2: SGHRS, YFSETQ. V dropped 6 bases and J dropped 6; count of bases not matched to a gene: 9. The CDR3 DNA reads as TGCGCCAGCACCGCGGGACAGGGCCAAGCTGAAGCTTTCTTT. As protein: CASTAGQGQAEAFF.

The chain joins TRBV7-2 to TRBJ1-3; 8 positions agree with TRBD1. This CDR3 region has 15 residues. J lost 0 bases, V lost 3 bases, and 1 base had no gene match. Germline V gene lookup returns CDR1 SGHTA and CDR2 FQGNSA. The chain's CDR3 is CASSLGQASGNTIYF. CDR3 bases: TGTGCCAGCAGCTTGGGACAGGCCTCTGGAAACACCATATATTTT.

The rearrangement links TRBV12-5 to TRBJ2-2, with 9 bases lining up with TRBD1. The J segment lost 4 bases and the V segment lost 7 bases, leaving 13 bases of the junction unmatched. The germline gives CDR1 LGHNT, CDR2 FRNRAP. The CDR3 loop spans 17 amino acids. CDR3 amino acids: CASAPRVQGAGTGELFF. In nucleotides, the CDR3 is TGTGCTAGTGCCCCAAGGGTACAGGGGGCTGGCACCGGGGAGCTGTTTTTT.

The chain combines TRBV7-9 with TRBJ1-4; no reliable D call. This CDR3 has 15 residues. V shed 2 bases and J shed 0 bases, with 7 bases lying between them. CDR1 is SEHNR, CDR2 FQNEAQ, per germline (reference sequence). The CDR3 loop is CASSLSEATNEKLFF. The CDR3 nucleotides are TGTGCCAGCAGCTTAAGTGAGGCAACTAATGAAAAACTGTTTTTT.